This T cell receptor (beta chain) emerged from a study of vaccination and CD4 T cells after COVID-19. Looking at the study overall: Sampling post-COVID took place a median around 100 days after diagnosis (range 35 to 161).

Treatment of the sample: roughly 10-day PBMC culture with coronavirus spike peptide pools or control peptides (ViraFEST assay). ViraFEST grew antigen-specific T cells using peptide pools, then sequenced TCRs. For this clonotype: The antigen is not known.

Germline-derived CDR1 and CDR2 are DFQATT and SNEGSKA (reference sequence). The CDR3 length is 15 residues. V was clipped by 3 bases and J by 1 base; unmatched bases: 4. At the Johns Hopkins FTIC core, DNA taken from cultured CD4+ T cells was sequenced by way of the Oncomine TCR Beta short-read assay. Cultures of CD4+ T cells served as the source for extracting genomic DNA. One entry per CDR3 protein, called by TCRdb with MiXCR from the PCR reads. The sample has 20,000 or so distinct CDR3 sequences; less than 75% are singletons. Specimen: CD4+ T cells from blood, cultured in vitro. The chain links TRBV20-1 to TRBJ2-3; 10 nucleotides line up with TRBD2. The TCR sequence derives from a human donor who had recovered from COVID-19. The CDR3 here is CSASRGTSGTDTQYF. The CDR3 DNA reads TGCAGTGCTAGCAGGGGGACTAGCGGCACAGATACGCAGTATTTT.